This TCR beta chain was sequenced during a study of T-cell reconstitution after alpha-beta-depleted transplantation in children. This clonotype appeared a few times. Its antigen is not known. The V end lost 4 bases, the J end lost 6 bases, and 15 bases lay between the germline ends. The CDR3 covers 14 residues. Germline assignment: CDR1 MGHRA and CDR2 YSYEKL. Unique molecular identifiers were used to barcode this TCRbeta library. MiXCR, run by TCRdb on the PCR reads, gives a single entry per CDR3 protein. The sample holds 250,000 or so distinct CDR3 sequences, 20% to 30% seen once. Study outcomes and limitations: T-cell counts and diversity at one year post-transplant came mainly from newly produced T cells.

The clonotype was recovered from a female patient aged 2 to 10 who had a stem cell transplant for congenital amegakaryocytic thrombocytopenia, so the T cells may come from the graft donor. This specimen was PBMCs, mostly from graft donor cells, taken 360 days after TCRalphabeta/CD19-depleted stem cell transplant. The rearrangement uses TRBV4-1 and TRBJ2-5; D may be TRBD2 (6 bases). The CDR3 nucleotides are TGCGCCAGCAGCCGCATGGCGGGGTTAAAGACCCAGTACTTC. Amino acid sequence: CASSRMAGLKTQYF.